The source of this T cell receptor beta chain is a study of identical twins (dated by TCRdb to the mid-2010s). Regarding the study in general: The study deep-sequenced TCR alpha and beta repertoires from monozygotic twins, unrelated adults of various ages and cord blood to test whether fetal clonotypes persist. To rule out contamination, the twin experiments were replicated at different times with different library preparation protocols.

The paper as a whole reports these results and caveats: Fewer insertions were carried by abundant cord blood beta clonotypes, a similar but weaker trend appeared in young adult naive repertoires, and no such trend appeared in memory repertoires. Excess twin sharing in beta out-of-frame sequences was weaker because fewer shared sequences lowered the signal-to-noise ratio. Invariant T cells such as MAIT and iNKT could partly confound zero-insertion analyses, although diverse VJ usage argued against such confounding for most clonotypes. Out-of-frame TCR alpha sharing in monozygotic twins was systematically underestimated by recombination models, whereas sharing between unrelated individuals was in agreement with the recombination models. Because the same donors could not be followed over many years, conclusions were based on cross-sectional statistical analysis. Compared with coincidental sharing between unrelated individuals, an excess of low generation-probability sequences was observed among out-of-frame TCR alpha sequences shared between twins.

At the junction V is shortened by 1 base and J by 1 base, with 16 bases in between. The germline V gene (reference sequence) gives CDR1 as LGHDT and CDR2 as YNNKEL. The CDR3 measures 17 amino acids from cysteine to phenylalanine. Of the read, only the CDR3 DNA is kept; its 51 bases are in frame from base 1. Every donor in the study was a healthy Caucasian. Three unrelated non-twin adults were additionally sequenced: a male aged 18 to 29, a male aged 50 to 60 and a female aged 50 to 60. Miltenyi CD45RO+ enrichment and human naive T-cell isolation kits were used to isolate memory (CD45RO+) and naive T cells from PBMC. Libraries were made using 5' RACE. Instrument on record: Illumina HiSeq 2000. A universal primer binding site was added through template switching, and the final cDNA carried a unique molecular identifier so that TCR cDNA molecules could be counted accurately. Specific primers in the conserved constant-segment region were used to synthesize first-strand cDNA for TCR alpha and beta chains. To control for contamination, every cDNA library carried two barcodes: a SMART-Mk sample barcode plus Illumina barcodes. TruSeq adapter sequences along with Illumina sample barcodes were introduced in two successive PCR steps. Sequencing of the TCR alpha and beta cDNA libraries was done on the Illumina HiSeq platform using custom primers. The source study handled its data this way. Unique molecular identifiers were extracted from raw reads with MiGEC, and CDR3 positions were determined with MiXCR. Recombination models were inferred per individual with the repgenHMM and IGoR tools using an EM algorithm. The analysis of shared clonotypes was done with the tcR package in R, with sharing normalized by the product of cloneset sizes. To study raw recombination free of thymic and clonal selection effects, out-of-frame nonproductive sequences were analyzed. TCRdb reran the public reads through fastp at Q25 and MiXCR, keeping productive beta chains. Rows with a matching CDR3 protein are joined into one entry that keeps the most common DNA and genes. The V and J calls were not made by the authors but by TCRdb's processing. The sample table contains approximately 700,000 distinct CDR3 sequences; only one count was recorded for over 5% of them. Around 1.9% of the sample is held by the ten biggest clonotypes.

This clonotype has at least ten counts. The antigen it binds to is not known. No much larger clonotype is one base removed from it; base qualities were not supplied. Sample: naive T cells sorted from blood. Reading the label with the study, this specimen's cell subset or site is: cells isolated with a human naive T-cell isolation kit. The sequence derives from a man aged 18 to 30 in good health. The rearranged segments are TRBV3-1 and TRBJ1-1; no D gene call is confident. Here the CDR3 is given as CASSQALRHPSNTEAFF. The base sequence is TGTGCCAGCAGCCAAGCGCTCAGACATCCCTCGAACACTGAAGCTTTCTTT.